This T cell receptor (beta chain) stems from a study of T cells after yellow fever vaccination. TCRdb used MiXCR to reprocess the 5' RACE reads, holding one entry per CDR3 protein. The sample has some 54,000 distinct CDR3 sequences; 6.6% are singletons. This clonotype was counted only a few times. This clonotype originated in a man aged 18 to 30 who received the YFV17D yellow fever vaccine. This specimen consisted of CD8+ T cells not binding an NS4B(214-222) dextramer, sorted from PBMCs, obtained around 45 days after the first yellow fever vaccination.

CDR3 amino acids: CASSVGQGPREQFF. DNA for the CDR3: TGTGCCAGCAGTGTGGGACAGGGGCCTAGAGAGCAGTTCTTC. The rearrangement joins TRBV6-1 to TRBJ2-1; 10 bases are a match to TRBD1. Trimming took 4 bases from V and 10 from J; bases not matched to a gene: 7. The germline V gene encodes CDR1 MNHNS and CDR2 SASEGT. The CDR3 has 14 residues.